This T cell receptor (beta chain) comes out of a study of identical twins. General observations from the study: A cross-sectional statistical analysis, not follow-up of the same donors, supported the conclusions. Out-of-frame alpha sequences common to twins exhibited a surplus of low generation probability. Part of the zero-insertion signal could reflect confounding by invariant MAIT and iNKT cells.

This clonotype was seen a few times. Its antigen is unidentified. Using its own MiXCR run on the 5' RACE reads, TCRdb lists one record per CDR3 protein. The sample includes under 400,000 distinct CDR3 sequences, 7% to 9.5% of them seen just once. Germline assignment: CDR1 SQVTM and CDR2 ANQGSEA. The CDR3 extends over 14 amino acids. Trimming took 1 base from V and 5 from J; bases not matched to a gene: 5. The receptor was derived from a woman in her forties or fifties in good health. Sequences were obtained from naive T cells sorted from blood. The chain employs TRBV29-1 and TRBJ2-7, with TRBD2 matching over 10 bases. In nucleotides, the CDR3 is TGCAGCGTTGAAGGGGCTAGCGGGAGCCACGAGCAGTACTTC. Translation gives CSVEGASGSHEQYF.